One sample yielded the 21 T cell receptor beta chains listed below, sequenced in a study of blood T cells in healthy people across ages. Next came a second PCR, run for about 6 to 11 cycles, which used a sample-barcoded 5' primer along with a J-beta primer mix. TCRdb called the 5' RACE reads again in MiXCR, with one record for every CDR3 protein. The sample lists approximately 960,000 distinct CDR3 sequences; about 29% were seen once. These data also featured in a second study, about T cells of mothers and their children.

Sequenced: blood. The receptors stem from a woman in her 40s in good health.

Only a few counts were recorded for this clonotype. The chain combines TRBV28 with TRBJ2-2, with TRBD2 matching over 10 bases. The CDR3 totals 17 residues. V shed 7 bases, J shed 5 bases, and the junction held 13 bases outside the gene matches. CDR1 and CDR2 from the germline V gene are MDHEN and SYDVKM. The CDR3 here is CASNSLRTSGNTGELFF. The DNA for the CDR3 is TGTGCCAGCAATTCACTCCGGACTAGCGGTAATACCGGGGAGCTGTTTTTT.

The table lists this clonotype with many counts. The CDR3 sequence is CASSAGLLGEQYF. In nucleotides, the CDR3 is TGTGCCAGCAGTGCGGGGCTTTTGGGGGAGCAGTACTTC. The rearrangement links TRBV6-5 to TRBJ2-7, with D tentatively TRBD2 (6 bases). The CDR3 loop spans 13 amino acids. Trimming pared 5 bases from V and 7 bases from J, leaving 15 bases between. Germline V gives CDR1 MNHEY, CDR2 SVGAGI.

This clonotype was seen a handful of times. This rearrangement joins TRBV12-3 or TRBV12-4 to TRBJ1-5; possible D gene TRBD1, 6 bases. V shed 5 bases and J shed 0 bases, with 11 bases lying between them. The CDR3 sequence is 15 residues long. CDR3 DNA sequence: TGTGCCAGCAGTCGGGACAACTATAGCAATCAGCCCCAGCATTTT. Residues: CASSRDNYSNQPQHF.

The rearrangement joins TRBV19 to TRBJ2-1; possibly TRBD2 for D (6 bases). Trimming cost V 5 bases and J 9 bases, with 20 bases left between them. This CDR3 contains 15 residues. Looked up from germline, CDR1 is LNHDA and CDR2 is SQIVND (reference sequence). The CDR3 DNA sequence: TGTGCCAGTAGTTCGTCGGGACTGACTGGTTCTGAGCAGTTCTTC. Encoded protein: CASSSSGLTGSEQFF.

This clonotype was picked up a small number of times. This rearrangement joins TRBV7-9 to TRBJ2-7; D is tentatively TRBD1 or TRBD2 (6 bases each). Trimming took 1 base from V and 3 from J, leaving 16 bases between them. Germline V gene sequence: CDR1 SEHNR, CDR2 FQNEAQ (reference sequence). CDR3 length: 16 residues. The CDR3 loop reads CASSLGRQGRNYEQYF. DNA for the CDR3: TGTGCCAGCAGCTTAGGTCGGCAGGGGAGGAACTACGAGCAGTACTTC.

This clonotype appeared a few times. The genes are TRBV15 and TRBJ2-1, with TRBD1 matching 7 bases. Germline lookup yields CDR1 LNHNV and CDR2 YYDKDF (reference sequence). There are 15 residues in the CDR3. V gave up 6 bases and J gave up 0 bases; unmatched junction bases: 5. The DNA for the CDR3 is TGTGCCACCAGTCTGAGGACAGGCTCCTACAATGAGCAGTTCTTC. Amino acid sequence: CATSLRTGSYNEQFF.

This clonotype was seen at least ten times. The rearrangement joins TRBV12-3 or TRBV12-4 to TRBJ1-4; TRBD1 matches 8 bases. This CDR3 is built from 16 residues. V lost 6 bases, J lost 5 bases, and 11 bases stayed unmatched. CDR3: CASSQRQGPLNEKLFF. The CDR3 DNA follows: TGTGCCAGCAGCCAGAGACAGGGGCCACTAAATGAAAAACTGTTTTTT.

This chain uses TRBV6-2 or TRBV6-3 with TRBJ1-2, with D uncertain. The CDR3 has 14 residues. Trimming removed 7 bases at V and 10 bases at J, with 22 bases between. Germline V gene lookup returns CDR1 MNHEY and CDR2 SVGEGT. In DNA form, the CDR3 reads TGTGCCAGCACGCTTTTTTCCGGGCCTCATGACTACACCTTC. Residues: CASTLFSGPHDYTF.

CDR3: CASSQETWGEQFF. The CDR3 DNA reads as TGTGCCAGCAGCCAAGAGACTTGGGGTGAGCAGTTCTTC. The V call is TRBV3-1, the J call TRBJ2-1; D is ambiguous. The CDR3 extends over 13 amino acids. Germline V gene data show CDR1 as LGHDT and CDR2 as YNNKEL (reference sequence). Trimming removed 0 bases from V and 9 bases from J, with 9 bases in between.

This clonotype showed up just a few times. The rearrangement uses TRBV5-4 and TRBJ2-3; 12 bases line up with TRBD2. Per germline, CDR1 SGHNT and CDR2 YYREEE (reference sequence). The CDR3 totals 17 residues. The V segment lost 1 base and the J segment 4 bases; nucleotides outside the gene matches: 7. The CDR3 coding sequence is TGTGCCAGCAGCTTGCTCCTAGCGGGGGGGGCCCCAGATACGCAGTATTTT. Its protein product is CASSLLLAGGAPDTQYF.

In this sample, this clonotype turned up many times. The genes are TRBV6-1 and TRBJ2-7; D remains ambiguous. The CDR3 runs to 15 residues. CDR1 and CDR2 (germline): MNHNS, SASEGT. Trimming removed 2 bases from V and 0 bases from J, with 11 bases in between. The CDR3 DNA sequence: TGTGCCAGCAGTGAAAATCCACTAACCTCCTACGAGCAGTACTTC. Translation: CASSENPLTSYEQYF.

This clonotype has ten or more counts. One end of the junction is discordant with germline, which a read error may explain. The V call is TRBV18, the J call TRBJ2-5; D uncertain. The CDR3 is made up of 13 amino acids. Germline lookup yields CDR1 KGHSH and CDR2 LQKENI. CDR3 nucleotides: TGCGCCAGCTCACCGGCAGGCCAAGAGACCCAGTACTTC. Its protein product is CASSPAGQETQYF.

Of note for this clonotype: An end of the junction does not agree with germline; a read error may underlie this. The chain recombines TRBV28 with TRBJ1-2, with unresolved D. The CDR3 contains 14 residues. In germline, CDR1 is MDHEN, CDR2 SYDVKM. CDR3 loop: CASSFLGSGYGHTF. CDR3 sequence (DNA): TGTGCCAGCAGTTTTTTAGGGTCCGGCTATGGCCACACCTTC.

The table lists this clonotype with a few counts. In nucleotides, the CDR3 is TGCGCCAGCAGCCAAGATAATCGGCAGCCCCAGCATTTT. It specifies CASSQDNRQPQHF. The J gene is TRBJ1-5, the V gene TRBV4-1, with D uncertain. With 0 bases removed from V and 7 bases from J, the gap between germline ends came to 7 bases. The germline V gene has CDR1 MGHRA and CDR2 YSYEKL. This CDR3 is built from 13 residues.

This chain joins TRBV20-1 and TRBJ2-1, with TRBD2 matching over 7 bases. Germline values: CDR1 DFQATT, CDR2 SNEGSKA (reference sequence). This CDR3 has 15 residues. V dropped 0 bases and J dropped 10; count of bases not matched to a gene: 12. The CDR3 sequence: CSARDNGGFTYEQFF. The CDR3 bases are TGCAGTGCTAGAGATAACGGGGGGTTCACCTACGAGCAGTTCTTC.

The CDR3 DNA reads as TGTGCCAGCAGCCCCGGACTAGCGGCCATCCAAAATGAGCAGTTCTTC. Its protein product is CASSPGLAAIQNEQFF. The chain is built from TRBV7-2 and TRBJ2-1; 10 bases map to TRBD2. CDR3 length: 16 residues. After removal of 5 bases from V and 7 bases from J, the junction contained 11 bases not matched to a gene. Germline V CDR1 and CDR2: SGHTA, FQGNSA. Together with reference TRBV7-2 and TRBJ2-1, the CDR3 gives the full variable domain: GAGVSQSPSNKVTEKGKDVELRCDPISGHTALYWYRQSLGQGLEFLIYFQGNSAPDKSGLPSDRFSAERTGGSVSTLTIQRTQQEDSAVYLCASSPGLAAIQNEQFFGPGTRLTVL.

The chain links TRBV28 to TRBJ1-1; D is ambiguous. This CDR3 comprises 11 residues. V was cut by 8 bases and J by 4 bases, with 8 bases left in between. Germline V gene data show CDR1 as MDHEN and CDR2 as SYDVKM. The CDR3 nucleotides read TGTGCCAGCCAGGAGCTCACTGAAGCTTTCTTT. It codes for CASQELTEAFF.

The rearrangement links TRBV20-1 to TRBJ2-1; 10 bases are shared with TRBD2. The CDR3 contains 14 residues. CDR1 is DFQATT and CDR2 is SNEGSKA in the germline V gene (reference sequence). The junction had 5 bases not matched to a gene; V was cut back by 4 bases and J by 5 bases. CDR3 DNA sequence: TGCAGTGCTACAAGCGGGGGGGCTCACAATGAGCAGTTCTTC. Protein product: CSATSGGAHNEQFF.

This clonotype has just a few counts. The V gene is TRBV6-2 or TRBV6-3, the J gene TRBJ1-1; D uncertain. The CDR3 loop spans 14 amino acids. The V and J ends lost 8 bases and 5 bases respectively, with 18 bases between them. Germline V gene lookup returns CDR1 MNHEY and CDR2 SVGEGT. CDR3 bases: TGTGCCAGCCGATTGACCCCCACCGGAACTGAAGCTTTCTTT. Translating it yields CASRLTPTGTEAFF.

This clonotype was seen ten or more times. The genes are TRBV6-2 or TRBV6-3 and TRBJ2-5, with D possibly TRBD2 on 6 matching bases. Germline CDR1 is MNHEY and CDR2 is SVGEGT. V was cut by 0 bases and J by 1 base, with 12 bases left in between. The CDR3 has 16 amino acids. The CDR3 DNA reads TGTGCCAGCAGTTACTCTTCCGGGAGCGGCCAAGAGACCCAGTACTTC. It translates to CASSYSSGSGQETQYF.

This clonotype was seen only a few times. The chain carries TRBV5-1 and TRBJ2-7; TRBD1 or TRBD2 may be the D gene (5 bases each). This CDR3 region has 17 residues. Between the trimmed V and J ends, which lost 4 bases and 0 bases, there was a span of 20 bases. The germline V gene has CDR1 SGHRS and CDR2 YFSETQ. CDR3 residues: CASSRRPGTRTSYEQYF. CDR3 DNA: TGCGCCAGCAGCCGGAGACCCGGGACCCGTACCTCCTACGAGCAGTACTTC.